This is a list of T cell receptor beta chains from one sample in a study of regulatory T cells in long-lasting Graves disease. Each CDR3 protein is one row after TCRdb ran MiXCR on the multiplex PCR reads. The sample includes over 300,000 distinct CDR3 sequences, around 20% seen only once; the top ten take roughly 27%. This material consisted of peripheral blood mononuclear cells (PBMCs), taken when the disease was refractory, from a patient treated with antithyroid drugs. The receptors stem from a female donor with Graves disease. The CDR3 runs from the conserved cysteine through the conserved F or W. A D gene is named only where the DNA matches it firmly. A row's size may be missing; if present it is once, few, many or a size class.

-,TRBJ2-1,TRBV14,-,TGTGCCAGCAGCCAAGTTCAGCGGAACAATGAGCAGTTCTTC,CASSQVQRNNEQFF
TRBD1,TRBJ2-2,TRBV28,-,TGTGCCAGCAGTTTAACCGGGACAGGGGTCACCGGGGAGCTGTTTTTT,CASSLTGTGVTGELFF
TRBD2,TRBJ2-3,TRBV7-9,-,TGTGCCAGCAGCCCACTAGCGGGGGGCCCCCAAGCCACAGATACGCAGTATTTT,CASSPLAGGPQATDTQYF
TRBD1,TRBJ1-1,TRBV6-2/TRBV6-3,many,TGTGCCAGCAGTCCTGTCCCGGGACAGGGAATAGCTGAAGCTTTCTTT,CASSPVPGQGIAEAFF
-,TRBJ2-3,TRBV27,once,TGTGCCAGCAGTCTCGGGACACAGGGAGATACGCAGTATTTT,CASSLGTQGDTQYF
-,TRBJ2-2,TRBV5-1,few,TGCGCCAGCAGCTTGGCCTATTCGGAGGGCCGGACCGGGGAGCTGTTTTTT,CASSLAYSEGRTGELFF
-,TRBJ1-2,TRBV5-1,many,TGCGCCAGCAGCTTGGGCGAACCAGGAAACTATGGCTACACCTTC,CASSLGEPGNYGYTF
TRBD2,TRBJ2-7,TRBV3-1,many,TGTGCCACCACGAGCGGGGTGACTCCCTACGAGCAGTACTTC,CATTSGVTPYEQYF
TRBD1,TRBJ1-5,TRBV6-5,many,TGTGCCAGCAGTTACTCGAGAGCTGGGACAGCCAATCAGCCCCAGCATTTT,CASSYSRAGTANQPQHF
TRBD1,TRBJ1-6,TRBV11-2,many,TGTGCCAGCAGCTTCGGGGACAGGGCGAATTCACCCCTCCACTTT,CASSFGDRANSPLHF
-,TRBJ1-1,TRBV9,many,TGTGCCAGCAGCCCCCGAACAGGGAGGGACACTGAAGCTTTCTTT,CASSPRTGRDTEAFF
-,TRBJ2-5,TRBV5-4,-,TGTGCCAGCAGCGTCGGAGGAGAGGGGCAAGAGACCCAGTACTTC,CASSVGGEGQETQYF
TRBD2,TRBJ2-1,TRBV2,-,TGTGCCAGCAGTGGACTAGCTGGTGGCGAGCAGTTCTTC,CASSGLAGGEQFF
-,TRBJ2-7,TRBV5-1,-,TGTGCCAGCAGTAACCGTAAGGGGACCTTCTACGAGCAGTACTTC,CASSNRKGTFYEQYF
-,TRBJ2-7,TRBV28,many,TGTGCCAGCAGTAAACTCTTGTACAGAAACTACGAGCAGTACTTC,CASSKLLYRNYEQYF
-,TRBJ1-1,TRBV7-9,few,TGTGCCAGCAGCTTAAGACGGGCGGAGACCATGAACACTGAAGCTTTCTTT,CASSLRRAETMNTEAFF
-,TRBJ1-2,TRBV12-5,many,TGTGCTAGTGGACAGGAGTCCTATGGCTACACCTTC,CASGQESYGYTF
TRBD1,TRBJ2-7,TRBV7-9,-,TGTGCCAGCAACCCCGGGACAGGGAGTTCCTACGAGCAGTACTTC,CASNPGTGSSYEQYF
-,TRBJ1-1,TRBV12-3/TRBV12-4,-,TGTGCCAGCAGCTTTTATGAAGCCGAAGCTTTCTTT,CASSFYEAEAFF
-,TRBJ2-2,TRBV7-9,-,TGTGCCAGCAGCTCTTCGACAGCCCGAAGAGGCACCGGGGAGCTGTTTTTT,CASSSSTARRGTGELFF
TRBD1,TRBJ1-2,TRBV7-3,many,TGTGCCAGCAGGCTAAGGGACAGGGGGCCCTATGGCTACACCTTC,CASRLRDRGPYGYTF
-,TRBJ2-7,TRBV29-1,-,TGCAGCGTGGGGGGAAACTATCTTTACGAGCAGTACTTC,CSVGGNYLYEQYF
-,TRBJ1-5,TRBV19,few,TGTGCCAGTAGTATTCTCGGACTTGGCATTCAGCCCCAGCATTTT,CASSILGLGIQPQHF
-,TRBJ2-2,TRBV9,-,TGTGCCAGCAGCGTAGCTTTTCACACCGGGGAGCTGTTTTTT,CASSVAFHTGELFF
TRBD2,TRBJ2-7,TRBV20-1,-,TGCAGTGCTGTCAGACTAGCGGGAGGCTACGAGCAGTACTTC,CSAVRLAGGYEQYF
TRBD1,TRBJ1-5,TRBV15,many,TGTGCCACCAGCAAAGGACAGGGGGCAGGTCAGCCCCAGCATTTT,CATSKGQGAGQPQHF
TRBD1,TRBJ2-1,TRBV29-1,-,TGCAGCGGGGCCCAACAACACAGGGGCGGTCAGTTCTTC,CSGAQQHRGGQFF
TRBD1,TRBJ1-1,TRBV27,few,TGTGCCAGCAGTAAACCCGGGACAGCGTTAGAGAACACTGAAGCTTTCTTT,CASSKPGTALENTEAFF
-,TRBJ1-5,TRBV6-1,many,TGTGCCAGCATTGAGGGTGCAAGCAATCAGCCCCAGCATTTT,CASIEGASNQPQHF
-,TRBJ1-5,TRBV10-3,few,TGTGCCATCAGTCTCGAGGGGGAAAGTCAGCCCCAGCATTTT,CAISLEGESQPQHF
-,TRBJ2-7,TRBV5-1,many,TGCGCCAGCAGCTTGCTGGCGGGGCGCTCCTACGAGCAGTACTTC,CASSLLAGRSYEQYF
-,TRBJ1-1,TRBV18,-,TGTGCCAGCCCACCACGCGTGAACACTGAAGCTTTCTTT,CASPPRVNTEAFF
TRBD2,TRBJ2-2,TRBV2,many,TGTGCCAGCAGCGGGGGACTAGCGGGAGGAGTCGGGGAGCTGTTTTTT,CASSGGLAGGVGELFF
-,TRBJ2-5,TRBV10-3,many,TGTGCCATCAGTGAGGTTCAGGGTGAGGTGGAGACCCAGTACTTC,CAISEVQGEVETQYF
-,TRBJ1-2,TRBV20-1,few,TGCAGTGCTAGAGATGCGAAATATGATAACTATGGCTACACCTTC,CSARDAKYDNYGYTF
TRBD1,TRBJ1-1,TRBV6-1,many,TGTGCCAGTGGGGGCCAGGGGGCTAGGACTGAAGCTTTCTTT,CASGGQGARTEAFF
-,TRBJ2-7,TRBV6-1,-,TGTGCCAGCAGTGAAGCGCCTCGCGGGGTTTACGAGCAGTACTTC,CASSEAPRGVYEQYF
-,TRBJ1-2,TRBV19,-,TGTGCCAGTAGCCCTGAACTGAGAAATTATGGCTACACCTTC,CASSPELRNYGYTF
-,TRBJ2-7,TRBV7-2,-,TGTGCCAGCAACAGAGGAAGTGGCTCCTACGAGCAGTACTTC,CASNRGSGSYEQYF
TRBD1,TRBJ2-7,TRBV5-1,few,TGCGCCAGCAGCTCGCGGACAGGGGGCCACGAGCAGTACTTC,CASSSRTGGHEQYF
-,TRBJ1-3,TRBV11-2,few,TGTGCCAGCAGCTTTTCGGACAGATACGGAAACACCATATATTTT,CASSFSDRYGNTIYF
-,TRBJ2-2,TRBV12-3/TRBV12-4,few,TGTGCCAGTTCCTCGAAGAACACCGGGGAGCTGTTTTTT,CASSSKNTGELFF